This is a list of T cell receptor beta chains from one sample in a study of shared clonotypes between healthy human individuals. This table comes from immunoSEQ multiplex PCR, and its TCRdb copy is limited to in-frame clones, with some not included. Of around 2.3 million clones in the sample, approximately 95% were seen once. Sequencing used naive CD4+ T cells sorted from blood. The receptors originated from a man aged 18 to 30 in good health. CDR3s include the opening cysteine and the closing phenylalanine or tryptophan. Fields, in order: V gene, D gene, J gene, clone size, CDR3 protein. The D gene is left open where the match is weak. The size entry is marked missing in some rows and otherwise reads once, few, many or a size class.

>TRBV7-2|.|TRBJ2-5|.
CASGRGQETQYF
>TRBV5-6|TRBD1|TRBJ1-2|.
CASSLAGTGAYGYTF
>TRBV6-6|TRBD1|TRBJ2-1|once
CASSYPTGGGGNEQFF
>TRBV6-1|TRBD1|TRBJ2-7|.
CASSRQGLSYEQYF
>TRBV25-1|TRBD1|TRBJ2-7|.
CASSVSGTGGDRYF
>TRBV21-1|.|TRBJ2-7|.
CASSLRGQDSYEQYF
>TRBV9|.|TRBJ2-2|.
CASSVGGMNTGELFF
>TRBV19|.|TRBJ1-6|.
CASRQDSNSPLHF
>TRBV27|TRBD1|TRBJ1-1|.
CASMGTGLGTEAFF
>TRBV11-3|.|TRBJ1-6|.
CASSLVPGPLHF
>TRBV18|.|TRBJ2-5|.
CASNTGIQETQYF
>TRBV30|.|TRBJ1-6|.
CAWSGTANNSPLHF
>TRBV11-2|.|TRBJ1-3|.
CASSPTGVSGNTIYF
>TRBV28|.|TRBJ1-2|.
CASSSPNYRGYGYTF
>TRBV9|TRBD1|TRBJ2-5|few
CASSVEGAQETQYF
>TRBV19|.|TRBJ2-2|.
CASRRETGELFF
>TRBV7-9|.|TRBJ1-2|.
CASSLGSGSGSYTF
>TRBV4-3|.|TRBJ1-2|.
CASSQDPNYGYTF
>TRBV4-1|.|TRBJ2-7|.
CASSQEGAAGTHYEQYF
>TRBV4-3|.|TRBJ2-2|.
CASSQRAPSYGELFF
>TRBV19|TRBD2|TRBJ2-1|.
CASSIEAGGPYNEQFF
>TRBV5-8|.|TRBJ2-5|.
CASSGNQRVVYQETQYF
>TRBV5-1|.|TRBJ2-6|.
CASSLGVSTGANVLTF
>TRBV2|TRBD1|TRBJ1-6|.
CASSEAQGGNSPLHF
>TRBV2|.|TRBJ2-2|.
CASSEDRKNTGELFF
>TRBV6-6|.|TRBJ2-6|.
CASIKDSGANVLTF
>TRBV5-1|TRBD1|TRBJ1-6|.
CASSPDRNDSPLHF
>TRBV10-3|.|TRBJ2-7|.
CAISGNVEQYF
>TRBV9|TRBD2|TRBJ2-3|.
CASSVGAGGPGDTQYF
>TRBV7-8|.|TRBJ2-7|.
CASSLPPGPLYEQYF
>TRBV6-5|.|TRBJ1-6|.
CASTRGDSPLHF
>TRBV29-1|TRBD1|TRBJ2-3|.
CSVQGQGTDTQYF
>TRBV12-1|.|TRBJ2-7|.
CASTVPDRGPPEQYF
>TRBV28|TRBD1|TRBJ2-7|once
CASNLGQPTFYEQYF
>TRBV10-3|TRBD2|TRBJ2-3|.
CAISTSASSTDTQYF
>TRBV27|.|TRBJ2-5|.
CASSLSQGPWAQYF
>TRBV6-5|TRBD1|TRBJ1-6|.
CASSFLITGDSPLHF
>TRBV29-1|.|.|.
CSVQDSYEQYF
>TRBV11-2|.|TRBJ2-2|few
CASSSRGTGTGELFF
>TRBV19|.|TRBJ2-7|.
CASSIDPTIYEQYF
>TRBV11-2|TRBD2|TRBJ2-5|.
CASSRGLAGGETQYF
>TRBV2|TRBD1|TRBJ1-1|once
CASRDQGASTEAFF
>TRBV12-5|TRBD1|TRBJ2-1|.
CASGFDRGLYNEQFF
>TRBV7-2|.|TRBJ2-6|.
CASSFAGSGANVLTF
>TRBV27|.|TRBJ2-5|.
CASSLFRTDQETQYF
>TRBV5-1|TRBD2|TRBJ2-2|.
CASSPRTSGRPTGELFF
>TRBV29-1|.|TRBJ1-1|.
CSVGSSHTEAFF
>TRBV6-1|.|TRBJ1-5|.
CASSEPGRSLDF
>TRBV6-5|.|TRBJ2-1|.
CASRQAPTTDEQFF
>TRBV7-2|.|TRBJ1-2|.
CASTTGSNYGYTF
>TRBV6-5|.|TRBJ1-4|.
CASSPPDGRGVKLFF